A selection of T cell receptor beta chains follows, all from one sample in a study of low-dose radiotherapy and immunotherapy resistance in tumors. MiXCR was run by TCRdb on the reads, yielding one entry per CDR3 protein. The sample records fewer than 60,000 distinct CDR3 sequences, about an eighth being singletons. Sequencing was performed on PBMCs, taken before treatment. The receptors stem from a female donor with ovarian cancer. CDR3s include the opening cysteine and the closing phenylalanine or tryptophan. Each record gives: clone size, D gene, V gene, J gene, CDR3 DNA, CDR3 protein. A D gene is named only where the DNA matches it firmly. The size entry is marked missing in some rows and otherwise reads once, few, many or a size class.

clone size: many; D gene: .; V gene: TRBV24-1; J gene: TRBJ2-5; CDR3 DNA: TGTGCCACCAGTGATAGCATGGAGACCCAGTACTTC; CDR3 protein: CATSDSMETQYF
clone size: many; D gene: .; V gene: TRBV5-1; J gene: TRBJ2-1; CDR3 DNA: TGCGCCAGCAGCTTTAGCGAGTGGAGCTCCTACAATGAGCAGTTCTTC; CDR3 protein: CASSFSEWSSYNEQFF
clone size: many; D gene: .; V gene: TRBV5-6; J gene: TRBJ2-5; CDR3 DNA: TGTGCCAGCAGCCAAAAAGAGACCCAGTACTTC; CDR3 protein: CASSQKETQYF
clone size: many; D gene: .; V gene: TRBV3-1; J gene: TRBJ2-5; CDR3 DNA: TGTGCCAGCAGCCGCACGGAGACCCAGTACTTC; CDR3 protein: CASSRTETQYF
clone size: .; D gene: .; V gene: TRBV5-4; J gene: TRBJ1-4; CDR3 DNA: TGTGCCAGCAGCCCTTCCGGGACGGAGGAAAAACTGTTTTTT; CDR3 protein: CASSPSGTEEKLFF
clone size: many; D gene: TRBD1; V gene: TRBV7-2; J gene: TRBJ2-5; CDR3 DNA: TGTGCCAGCAGCCCTGGACAGGGAGAGACCCAGTACTTC; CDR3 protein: CASSPGQGETQYF
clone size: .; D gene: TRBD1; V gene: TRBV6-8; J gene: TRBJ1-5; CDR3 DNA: TGTGCCAGCAGAGGGGACAGAAGCAATCAGCCCCAGCATTTT; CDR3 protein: CASRGDRSNQPQHF
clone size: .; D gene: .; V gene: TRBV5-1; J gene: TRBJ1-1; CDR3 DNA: TGCGCCAGCAGCTTGGCTGCCAGCCAGAACACTGAAGCTTTCTTT; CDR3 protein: CASSLAASQNTEAFF
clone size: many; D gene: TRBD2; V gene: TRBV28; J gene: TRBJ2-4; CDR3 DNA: TGTGCCAGCAGTTCCCCCGCGATGGGAGGGGACAAAAACATTCAGTACTTC; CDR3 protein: CASSSPAMGGDKNIQYF
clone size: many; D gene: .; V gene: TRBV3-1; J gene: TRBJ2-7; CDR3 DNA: TGTGCCAGCAGCCAAGCTGGGCTTTTCCTCTACGAGCAGTACTTC; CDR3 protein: CASSQAGLFLYEQYF
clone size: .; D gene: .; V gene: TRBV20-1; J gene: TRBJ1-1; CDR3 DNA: TGCAGTGCTCCAAAGGACCTACGAGCTTTCTTT; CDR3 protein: CSAPKDLRAFF
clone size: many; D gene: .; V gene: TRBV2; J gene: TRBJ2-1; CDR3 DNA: TGTGCCAGCAGTCAGGGCTGGAATGAGCAGTTCTTC; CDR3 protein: CASSQGWNEQFF
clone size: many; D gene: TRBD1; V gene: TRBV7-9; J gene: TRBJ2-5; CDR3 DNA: TGTGCCAGCAGCTTAGGGAGCGGACAGGGACAAGAGACCCAGTACTTC; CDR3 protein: CASSLGSGQGQETQYF
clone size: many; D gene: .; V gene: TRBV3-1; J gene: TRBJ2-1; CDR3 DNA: TGTGCCAGCAGCCAAAGAGGTCCCAATGAGCAGTTCTTC; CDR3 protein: CASSQRGPNEQFF
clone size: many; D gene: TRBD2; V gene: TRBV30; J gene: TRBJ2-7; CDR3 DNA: TGTGCCTGGAGTGGGCAGGGAGGGAACGAGCAGTACTTC; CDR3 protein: CAWSGQGGNEQYF
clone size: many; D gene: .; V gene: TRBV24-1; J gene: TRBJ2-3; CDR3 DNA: TGTGCCACCAGTGATTTAGGGGGAGAACGAGATACGCAGTATTTT; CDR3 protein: CATSDLGGERDTQYF
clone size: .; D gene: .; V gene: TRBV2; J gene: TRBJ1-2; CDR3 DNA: TGTGCCAGCACGGGCGAGACTATGGGCTACACCTTC; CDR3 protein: CASTGETMGYTF
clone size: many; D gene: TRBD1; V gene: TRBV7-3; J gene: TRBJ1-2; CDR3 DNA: TGTGCCAGCAGCTTAGGGACAGGGTCACTTTATGGCTACACCTTC; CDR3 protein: CASSLGTGSLYGYTF
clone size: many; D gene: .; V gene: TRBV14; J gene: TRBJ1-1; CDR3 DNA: TGTGCCAGCAGCCCTCGGACGAACACTGAAGCTTTCTTT; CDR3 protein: CASSPRTNTEAFF
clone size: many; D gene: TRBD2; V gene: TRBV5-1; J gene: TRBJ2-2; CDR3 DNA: TGCGCCAGCAGCTTGGCATACACTGGACTAGCGGGACACACCGGGGAGCTGTTTTTT; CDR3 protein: CASSLAYTGLAGHTGELFF
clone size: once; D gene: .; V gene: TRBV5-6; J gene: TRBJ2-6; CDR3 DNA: TGTGCCAGTAGTCGAGGGGGTCTCCAGGTAGGGGCCAACGTCCTGACTTTC; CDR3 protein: CASSRGGLQVGANVLTF
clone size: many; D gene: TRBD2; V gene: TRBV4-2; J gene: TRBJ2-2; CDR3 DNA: TGTGCCAGCAGCCAAGAAGTACTAGCGGGACGGACCGGGGAGCTGTTTTTT; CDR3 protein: CASSQEVLAGRTGELFF
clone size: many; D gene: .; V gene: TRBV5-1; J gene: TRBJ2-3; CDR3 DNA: TGCGCCAGCAGCGCGACTAGCACAGATACGCAGTATTTT; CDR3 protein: CASSATSTDTQYF
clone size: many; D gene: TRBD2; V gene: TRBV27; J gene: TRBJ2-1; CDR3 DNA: TGTGCCAGCAGTCCCCATTCTAGCGGGAGGGCCGGGGATGAGCAGTTCTTC; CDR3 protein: CASSPHSSGRAGDEQFF
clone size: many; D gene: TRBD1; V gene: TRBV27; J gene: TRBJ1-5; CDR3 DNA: TGTGCCAGCAGTAAAACAGGGGCGGTTCAGCCCCAGCATTTT; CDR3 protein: CASSKTGAVQPQHF
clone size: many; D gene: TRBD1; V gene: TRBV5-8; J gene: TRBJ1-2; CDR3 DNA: TGTGCCAGCAGCCGGACCGGGACAGCATATGGCTACACCTTC; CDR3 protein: CASSRTGTAYGYTF
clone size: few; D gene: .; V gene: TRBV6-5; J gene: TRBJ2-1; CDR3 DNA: TGTGCCAGCAGTTATGCCGGGGCCAATGAGCAGTTCTTC; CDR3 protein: CASSYAGANEQFF